This T cell receptor (beta chain) appears in the sequencing data of a study of response to subunit inactivated influenza vaccine. TCRdb independently ran MiXCR on the RT-PCR reads; one entry per CDR3 protein. Seen here are about 310,000 distinct CDR3 sequences, 20% to 25% observed once, and the top ten hold 10%. Study-level results: New T cells are recruited in small numbers by each seasonal influenza vaccination, according to the authors' suggestion.

A remark on this clonotype: Antigen unknown.

The CDR3 has 12 amino acids. V lost 0 bases to trimming and J lost 5 bases, with 5 bases between them. From germline, CDR1 is GTSNPN and CDR2 SVGIG (reference sequence). The sample consisted of PBMCs from blood, taken roughly 20 months after vaccination. The V and J genes are TRBV30 and TRBJ2-1; D is ambiguous. The receptor was isolated from a man in his fifties or sixties who received an inactivated influenza vaccine. CDR3 bases: TGTGCCTGGAGTGTAGGCCACAATGAGCAGTTCTTC. Amino acid sequence: CAWSVGHNEQFF.